This entry lists 10 T cell receptor beta chains sequenced from one sample in a study of T-cell memory formation after mild COVID-19. Using its own MiXCR run on the 5' RACE reads, TCRdb lists one record per CDR3 protein. Among about 350,000 distinct CDR3 sequences listed, 20% to 25% were seen once. Source material: PBMCs or a T cell subset sorted from them (not recorded which). All receptors come from a young man who had mild COVID-19 (a few samples of this study predate the infection). Cell type and time point are not known.

The genes are TRBV12-3 or TRBV12-4 and TRBJ1-5; unclear D gene. V was pared by 2 bases and J by 7 bases, with 18 bases between. The CDR3 runs to 16 residues. The CDR3 protein is CASSLRLGTVWQPQHF. CDR3 in DNA: TGTGCCAGCAGTTTAAGACTGGGCACGGTCTGGCAGCCCCAGCATTTT.

In DNA form, the CDR3 reads TGTGCCAGCAGCCCCGGGACTAGGTTCCAGTACTTC. The encoded protein is CASSPGTRFQYF. The chain links TRBV6-2 or TRBV6-3 to TRBJ2-5; 8 nucleotides agree with TRBD2. Germline V gives CDR1 MNHEY, CDR2 SVGEGT. This CDR3 has 12 residues. V lost 6 bases, J lost 10 bases, and 7 bases stayed unmatched.

The gene calls are TRBV20-1 and TRBJ1-1; D gene uncertain. The germline V and J ends were trimmed by 5 bases and 0 bases, with 4 bases remaining between them. The CDR3 runs 11 residues. From germline, CDR1 is DFQATT and CDR2 SNEGSKA (reference sequence). The CDR3 reads CSAPLNTEAFF. DNA of the CDR3: TGCAGTGCTCCACTGAACACTGAAGCTTTCTTT.

The table lists this clonotype with a few counts. V usage is TRBV6-6 and J usage is TRBJ2-7; tentatively, D is TRBD2 (6 bases). The CDR3 spans 17 residues. V was trimmed by 0 bases and J by 7 bases, leaving 22 bases between them. CDR1 is MNHNY and CDR2 is SVGAGI in the germline V gene (reference sequence). CDR3 in DNA: TGTGCCAGCAGTTACTCGAGCGGAGGGGTCCATCCTAGTGAGCAGTACTTC. It yields the protein CASSYSSGGVHPSEQYF.

This clonotype has only a few counts. V and J are TRBV29-1 and TRBJ1-1; unclear D gene. Germline CDR1 is SQVTM and CDR2 is ANQGSEA. The CDR3 runs to 12 residues. Trimming took off 3 bases at V and 2 bases at J, with 7 bases between the two ends. CDR3 protein: CSVEEINTEAFF. The CDR3 DNA follows: TGCAGCGTTGAGGAGATAAACACTGAAGCTTTCTTT.

This clonotype was found a few times. The chain uses TRBV5-1 and TRBJ1-6; D gene uncertain. Germline V gene sequence: CDR1 SGHRS, CDR2 YFSETQ. The CDR3 consists of 14 residues. V was shortened by 4 bases and J by 11 bases, with 16 bases between the two germline ends. The DNA for the CDR3 is TGCGCCAGCAGCCCGACGGCCTCCGAGGCACCCCTCCACTTT. This translates into CASSPTASEAPLHF.

This clonotype has a handful of counts. The chain employs TRBV20-1 and TRBJ1-1, with D possibly being TRBD1 (5 bases). This CDR3 is 13 amino acids long. V was pared by 3 bases and J by 2 bases, with 10 bases between. CDR1 DFQATT and CDR2 SNEGSKA come from the germline V gene (reference sequence). CDR3 sequence (DNA): TGCAGTGCTAGTAGGGGCCCCAACACTGAAGCTTTCTTT. This codes for CSASRGPNTEAFF.

This clonotype was picked up a small number of times. The rearrangement uses TRBV7-2 and TRBJ2-4; D is unclear. This CDR3 comprises 14 residues. Germline V gives CDR1 SGHTA, CDR2 FQGNSA. Trimming removed 0 bases from V and 7 bases from J, with 10 bases in between. The DNA of the CDR3 is TGTGCCAGCAGCTTAGCGGCGTTGGGGAACATTCAGTACTTC. It yields the protein CASSLAALGNIQYF.

V gene TRBV12-3 or TRBV12-4 combines with J gene TRBJ1-6, with 7 bases identical to TRBD1. The CDR3 has 13 amino acids. Losses at the gene ends were 6 bases for V and 9 bases for J; bases not matched to a gene: 5. The CDR3 bases are TGTGCCAGCAGCACCCGACAGGGTTCACCCCTCCACTTT. This translates into CASSTRQGSPLHF.

The chain carries TRBV7-2 and TRBJ1-1; D is undetermined. Deletions cut 1 base from V and 6 bases from J, with 6 bases between. This CDR3 has 12 amino acids. CDR1 is SGHTA and CDR2 is FQGNSA in the germline V gene. For the CDR3, the DNA is TGTGCCAGCAGCTTAGAGTGGGCTGAAGCTTTCTTT. Encoded protein: CASSLEWAEAFF.